These 7 T cell receptor beta chains were sequenced from one sample in a study of cytomegalovirus exposure and HLA in healthy donors. A multiplex PCR was run with 60 Vbeta primers and 13 Jbeta primers. TCRdb's copy holds only in-frame clones and misses some; the assay was immunoSEQ multiplex PCR. Of under 200,000 clones listed, roughly 79% were seen once; the top ten hold about 1.9%. The sample was PBMCs. These receptors originate from a man aged 25 to 40 in good health and CMV-seronegative.

This clone was found once. The chain employs TRBV18 and TRBJ1-5; no firm D call. V lost 3 bases, J lost 5 bases, and 17 bases lay in between. The CDR3 covers 16 residues. From germline, CDR1 is KGHSH and CDR2 LQKENI. The DNA for the CDR3 is TGTGCCAGCTCACCTAGGTTCAGGCCGCGCCATCAGCCCCAGCATTTT. The encoded protein is CASSPRFRPRHQPQHF.

The rearrangement joins TRBV28 to TRBJ2-6, with D possibly matching TRBD1 (5 bases). The germline gives CDR1 MDHEN, CDR2 SYDVKM. The ends were cut back, 6 bases at V and 1 base at J, with 7 bases in the middle. This CDR3 spans 14 amino acids. The CDR3 nucleotides read TGTGCCAGCAGAGGGGCGTCTGGGGCCAACGTCCTGACTTTC. Its protein product is CASRGASGANVLTF.

The gene calls are TRBV13 and TRBJ2-3, with 10 bases aligning to TRBD2. This CDR3 is built from 16 residues. Germline CDR1 and CDR2: PRHDT and FYEKMQ (reference sequence). The trim removed 6 bases at V and 1 base at J, leaving 7 bases unmatched. CDR3 region: CASSPAGTSGTDTQYF. CDR3 nucleotides: TGTGCCAGCAGTCCCGCCGGGACTAGCGGCACAGATACGCAGTATTTT.

The chain carries TRBV5-1 and TRBJ1-2; no clear D gene. The V end was cut by 4 bases, the J end by 2 bases, with 15 bases between. Per germline, CDR1 SGHRS and CDR2 YFSETQ. CDR3 length equals 15 residues. DNA for the CDR3: TGCGCCAGCAGCGCCGATGGAGCCCCAAACTATGGCTACACCTTC. As protein: CASSADGAPNYGYTF.

The gene calls are TRBV4-2 and TRBJ2-1; 13 bases line up with TRBD2. With V trimmed by 1 base and J by 9 bases, 12 bases remained unmatched. Germline V lookup: CDR1 LGHNA, CDR2 YNFKEQ. This CDR3 is 18 amino acids long. CDR3 nucleotides: TGTGCCAGCAGCCAAGGGTCGCCAGGACTAGCGGGAGACCGTGAGCAGTTCTTC. It is translated as CASSQGSPGLAGDREQFF.

The V gene is TRBV2, the J gene TRBJ1-2; 7 bases fit TRBD1. Germline V gene data show CDR1 as SNHLY and CDR2 as FYNNEI. V shed 5 bases and J 6 bases; nucleotides not matched to a gene: 6. The CDR3 has 13 residues. CDR3 in amino acids: CASSRQGMNGYTF. The CDR3 DNA follows: TGTGCCAGCAGTCGACAGGGTATGAATGGCTACACCTTC.

V is TRBV4-1 and J is TRBJ2-1; TRBD2 matches at 10 bases. Germline values: CDR1 MGHRA, CDR2 YSYEKL. Unmatched junction bases numbered 13, after V lost 6 bases and J lost 8 bases. This CDR3 is built from 16 residues. The CDR3 DNA reads as TGCGCCAGCAGGGCCGGGATGTTAGCGGGAGGCGATGAGCAGTTCTTC. Protein sequence: CASRAGMLAGGDEQFF.